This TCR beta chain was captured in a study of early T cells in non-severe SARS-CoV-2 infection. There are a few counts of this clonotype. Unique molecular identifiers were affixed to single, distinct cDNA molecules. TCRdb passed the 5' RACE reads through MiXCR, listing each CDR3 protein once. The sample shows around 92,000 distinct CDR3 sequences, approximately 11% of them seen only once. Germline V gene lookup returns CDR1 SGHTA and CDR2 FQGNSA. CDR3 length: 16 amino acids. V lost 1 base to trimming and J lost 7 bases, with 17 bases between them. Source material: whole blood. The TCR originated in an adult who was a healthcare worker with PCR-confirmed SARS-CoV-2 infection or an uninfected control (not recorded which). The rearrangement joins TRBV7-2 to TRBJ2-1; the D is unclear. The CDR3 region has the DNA TGTGCCAGCAGCTTAGGAATTGCCGGACCGGAGAATGAGCAGTTCTTC. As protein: CASSLGIAGPENEQFF. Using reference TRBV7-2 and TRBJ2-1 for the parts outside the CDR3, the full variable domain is GAGVSQSPSNKVTEKGKDVELRCDPISGHTALYWYRQSLGQGLEFLIYFQGNSAPDKSGLPSDRFSAERTGGSVSTLTIQRTQQEDSAVYLCASSLGIAGPENEQFFGPGTRLTVL.